The rows below give T cell receptor beta chains drawn from one sample of a study of cytomegalovirus exposure and HLA in healthy donors. Produced via immunoSEQ multiplex PCR; TCRdb's table is partial and in-frame only. The data hold approximately 46,000 clones, with under 95% observed a single time. Specimen: PBMCs. These receptors all come from a woman between 18 and 29 years old in good health and CMV-seronegative. CDR3s include the opening cysteine and the closing phenylalanine or tryptophan. The D gene is left open where the match is weak. Clone size is stated in some rows and not others, as once, few, many or a class when expanded.

D	J	V	size	DNA	CDR3
.	TRBJ2-2	TRBV27	.	TGTGCCAGCAGTAGGTCGGGAACCGGGGAGCTGTTTTTT	CASSRSGTGELFF
.	TRBJ1-6	TRBV6-5	.	TGTGCCAGCAGTTACGGAGCTGACTCCTATAATTCACCCCTCCACTTT	CASSYGADSYNSPLHF
TRBD2	TRBJ2-3	TRBV6-1	.	TGTGCCAGCAGAGAACCTGTCTTGGGACTAGCGGGACCTACTAGCACAGATACGCAGTATTTT	CASREPVLGLAGPTSTDTQYF
TRBD1	TRBJ1-4	TRBV6-1	.	TGTGCCAGCAGTGACCCGGGGACAGCAGATGGGGAAAAACTGTTTTTT	CASSDPGTADGEKLFF
TRBD1	TRBJ2-7	TRBV6-5	.	TGTGCCAGCAGTTACGGGGGACAGGGTTCCTACGAGCAGTACTTC	CASSYGGQGSYEQYF
.	TRBJ2-7	TRBV28	.	TGTGCCAGCAGACAAACAGACTACGAGCAGTACTTC	CASRQTDYEQYF
TRBD2	TRBJ2-5	TRBV28	.	TGTGCCAGCTCCTTTTGGGCTAGCGGGCAGGAAGAGACCCAGTACTTC	CASSFWASGQEETQYF
.	TRBJ2-1	TRBV18	.	TGTGCCAGCTCACCAGGGGGCGCGTTCTACAATGAGCAGTTCTTC	CASSPGGAFYNEQFF
TRBD1	TRBJ1-2	TRBV5-1	few	TGCGCCAGCAGCCCCGCGGGACAGGGGTATGGCTACACCTTC	CASSPAGQGYGYTF
.	TRBJ1-4	TRBV5-1	.	TGCGCCAGCAGCTTGACAGAGCAGAATGAAAAACTGTTTTTT	CASSLTEQNEKLFF
.	TRBJ1-2	TRBV15	once	TGTGCCACCAGCAGAGATCTTGACACCTACTATGGCTACACCTTC	CATSRDLDTYYGYTF
.	TRBJ1-3	TRBV29-1	.	TGCAGCGTAGCAGGGGCTCGAAACACCATATATTTT	CSVAGARNTIYF
TRBD1	TRBJ1-2	TRBV27	.	TGTGCCAGCAGTCCACTCGACAGGGATGGCTACACCTTC	CASSPLDRDGYTF
TRBD1	TRBJ2-7	TRBV18	.	TGTGCCAGCTCACCGAACCAGGGACAGGCCTACGAGCAGTACTTC	CASSPNQGQAYEQYF
TRBD1	TRBJ2-7	TRBV19	.	TGTGCCAGTAGTATAGCTCAGGGGGCGTACGAGCAGTACTTC	CASSIAQGAYEQYF
TRBD2	TRBJ2-7	TRBV28	.	TGTGCCAGCAGTTTAGGGTTAGCGGGGGGGCGCGAGCAGTACTTC	CASSLGLAGGREQYF